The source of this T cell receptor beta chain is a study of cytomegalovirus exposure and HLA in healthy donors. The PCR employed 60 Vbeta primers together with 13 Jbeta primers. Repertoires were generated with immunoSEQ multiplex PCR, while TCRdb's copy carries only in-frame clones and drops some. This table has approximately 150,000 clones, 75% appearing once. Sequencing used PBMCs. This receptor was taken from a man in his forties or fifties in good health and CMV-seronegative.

CDR3 region: CAISVVQGPYEQYF. The CDR3 nucleotides are TGTGCCATCAGTGTAGTACAGGGACCCTACGAGCAGTACTTC. The chain is built from TRBV10-3 and TRBJ2-7, with a tentative D call TRBD1 (6 bases). Deletions cut 4 bases from V and 2 bases from J, with 12 bases between. Germline CDR1 is ENHRY and CDR2 is SYGVKD. The CDR3 has 14 residues.